The 6 T cell receptor beta chains listed next were all sequenced from one sample in a study of OX40 agonist ivuxolimab in advanced cancers. Repertoires were generated with immunoSEQ multiplex PCR, while TCRdb's copy carries only in-frame clones and drops some. The sample carries approximately 21,000 clones, around 83% recorded once. Sample: CD4+ or CD8+ T cells sorted from blood, taken in a trial of the OX40 agonist ivuxolimab. All receptors come from an adult with an advanced solid tumor such as melanoma, head and neck, liver or kidney cancer.

The chain is built from TRBV6-5 and TRBJ1-6, with TRBD1 matching over 8 bases. The CDR3 extends over 14 amino acids. CDR1 and CDR2 (germline): MNHEY, SVGAGI. The trim removed 6 bases at V and 7 bases at J, leaving 5 bases unmatched. This CDR3 reads CASSRGTGNSPLHF. The CDR3 nucleotides read TGTGCCAGCAGCCGCGGGACAGGCAATTCACCCCTCCACTTT.

This clone was seen a few times. The chain couples TRBV30 to TRBJ1-5; perhaps TRBD1 as D (5 bases). The ends were cut back, 2 bases at V and 7 bases at J, with 15 bases in the middle. The CDR3 runs to 14 residues. Germline V gene sequence: CDR1 GTSNPN, CDR2 SVGIG (reference sequence). The CDR3 nucleotides read TGTGCCTGGAGTAAAAGTCCCGAGGGGCAGCCCCAGCATTTT. Encoded protein: CAWSKSPEGQPQHF. The full variable domain, completed using reference TRBV30 and TRBJ1-5, is SQTIHQWPATLVQPVGSPLSLECTVEGTSNPNLYWYRQAAGRGLQLLFYSVGIGQISSEVPQNLSASRPQDRQFILSSKKLLLSDSGFYLCAWSKSPEGQPQHFGDGTRLSIL.

This chain joins TRBV13 and TRBJ2-7, with 11 bases identical to TRBD1. Germline-derived CDR1 and CDR2 are PRHDT and FYEKMQ (reference sequence). This CDR3 spans 15 amino acids. V shed 6 bases, J shed 6 bases, and the junction held 10 bases outside the gene matches. Here the CDR3 DNA reads TGTGCCAGCAGTCCCACCGGGACAGGGGGGCTCGAGCAGTACTTC. This translates into CASSPTGTGGLEQYF. Variable domain in full (rest from reference TRBV13 and TRBJ2-7): AAGVIQSPRHLIKEKRETATLKCYPIPRHDTVYWYQQGPGQDPQFLISFYEKMQSDKGSIPDRFSAQQFSDYHSELNMSSLELGDSALYFCASSPTGTGGLEQYFGPGTRLTVT.

The rearrangement links TRBV7-9 to TRBJ2-7; a weak D match, TRBD2 (5 bases). V gave up 5 bases and J gave up 2 bases, with 13 bases separating them. Germline-derived CDR1 and CDR2 are SEHNR and FQNEAQ (reference sequence). The CDR3 covers 14 residues. The CDR3 loop is CASSRPREPYEQYF. The CDR3 DNA reads as TGTGCCAGCAGCAGACCTAGGGAGCCCTACGAGCAGTACTTC.

CDR3 DNA sequence: TGTGCCAGCAGCTTAGTCTCGGACAGGGGGATCTACGAGCAGTACTTC. This translates into CASSLVSDRGIYEQYF. This sequence joins TRBV7-9 and TRBJ2-7; 10 bases are shared with TRBD1. With V trimmed by 1 base and J by 3 bases, 6 bases remained unmatched. Per the germline V gene, CDR1 is SEHNR and CDR2 is FQNEAQ (reference sequence). The CDR3 has 16 amino acids.

V and J are TRBV5-8 and TRBJ2-7; no clear D. The V end was cut by 4 bases, the J end by 3 bases, with 8 bases between. CDR3 length equals 12 residues. The germline CDR1 and CDR2 sequences are SGHTS and YDEGEE. CDR3 sequence: CASSVGIYEQYF. CDR3 bases: TGTGCCAGCAGCGTAGGGATCTACGAGCAGTACTTC.